The T cell receptor (beta chain) described here comes from a study of blood T cell repertoires in COVID-19. Looked up from germline, CDR1 is MDHEN and CDR2 is SYDVKM. Between the trimmed V and J ends, which lost 4 bases and 4 bases, there was a span of 11 bases. This CDR3 comprises 14 residues. Sequencing was performed with immunoSEQ multiplex PCR; in TCRdb, only in-frame clones are kept and a portion is missing. The table lists about 100,000 clones, 88% of them singletons. Sequencing was carried out using peripheral blood. The V gene is TRBV28, the J gene TRBJ2-1; D might be TRBD2 (5 bases). This sequence originates from a human donor in a cohort sampled during active COVID-19. The CDR3 here is CASSWRLEYNEQFF. As DNA, the CDR3 is TGTGCCAGCAGTTGGAGGCTAGAGTACAATGAGCAGTTCTTC.